The source of this TCR beta chain is a study of cytomegalovirus exposure and HLA in healthy donors. Study results and caveats: A later examination showed that TCR association rates differed by HLA locus, with DRB1 most and HLA-C fewest. Highly shared variants forming one cluster were likely a sequencing artifact.

As concerns this clone: Its specificity is unknown.

Germline loops: CDR1 LNHDA, CDR2 SQIVND (reference sequence). This CDR3 comprises 13 residues. V gave up 3 bases and J gave up 10 bases, with 15 bases separating them. Amplification used 60 Vbeta primers and 13 Jbeta primers. Sequencing used immunoSEQ multiplex PCR; TCRdb keeps in-frame clones, though not all of them. This table holds about 73,000 clones, 60% to 75% found once. Sequenced material: PBMCs. The J gene is TRBJ2-5, the V gene TRBV19; tentative D call: TRBD1 (6 bases). The source is a man in his 70s in good health and CMV-seronegative. CDR3 nucleotide sequence: TGTGCCAGTAGTATCAACACAGGGTACGTCCAGTACTTC. It specifies CASSINTGYVQYF.